One sample yielded the 13 T cell receptor beta chains listed below, sequenced in a study of shared clonotypes between healthy human individuals. Method: immunoSEQ multiplex PCR; TCRdb's copy keeps in-frame clones and lacks some. The sample holds around 2.1 million clones, more than 90% seen once. The sequencing input was naive CD4+ T cells sorted from blood. The sample's subset: CD45RA+ positively selected. The receptors originated from a man aged 18 to 29 in good health.

The rearrangement uses TRBV29-1 and TRBJ2-2; weak D call: TRBD1 (6 bases). Germline CDR1 and CDR2: SQVTM and ANQGSEA. This CDR3 has 16 residues. Trimming cost V 1 base and J 6 bases, with 18 bases left between them. In DNA form, the CDR3 reads TGCAGCGTTGAAGCGGGGCAGACAGGAGCGGCCGGGGAGCTGTTTTTT. Its translation is CSVEAGQTGAAGELFF.

This sequence joins TRBV5-6 and TRBJ2-1, with 8 bases lining up with TRBD2. Losses at the gene ends were 2 bases for V and 6 bases for J; bases not matched to a gene: 7. The CDR3 sequence is 15 residues long. Germline-derived CDR1 and CDR2 are SGHDT and YYEEEE. The CDR3 DNA follows: TGTGCCAGCAGCTTTTCGGCGGGGGGAGTCAATGAGCAGTTCTTC. Its translation: CASSFSAGGVNEQFF.

This chain joins TRBV18 and TRBJ2-5; D ambiguous. The CDR3 sequence is 16 residues long. V lost 3 bases and J 1 base, leaving 15 bases between the germline ends. In germline, CDR1 is KGHSH, CDR2 LQKENI. The CDR3 loop is CASSPRSGGLQETQYF. In DNA, the CDR3 is TGTGCCAGCTCACCTCGATCCGGCGGTCTCCAAGAGACCCAGTACTTC. Using reference TRBV18 and TRBJ2-5 for the parts outside the CDR3, the full variable domain is NAGVMQNPRHLVRRRGQEARLRCSPMKGHSHVYWYRQLPEEGLKFMVYLQKENIIDESGMPKERFSAEFPKEGPSILRIQQVVRGDSAAYFCASSPRSGGLQETQYFGPGTRLLVL.

The chain has TRBV5-1 and TRBJ2-3, with D perhaps matching TRBD2 (6 bases). The CDR3 extends over 16 amino acids. V lost 2 bases and J 5 bases, leaving 18 bases between the germline ends. CDR1 and CDR2 from the germline V gene are SGHRS and YFSETQ. CDR3 region: CASSFNSGGVGDTQYF. The CDR3 nucleotides are TGCGCCAGCAGCTTTAATAGTGGAGGGGTGGGAGATACGCAGTATTTT.

This clone showed up just once. The rearrangement uses TRBV2 and TRBJ2-5; D unclear. With 6 bases removed from V and 2 bases from J, the gap between germline ends came to 7 bases. Germline V gene lookup returns CDR1 SNHLY and CDR2 FYNNEI. The CDR3 runs 12 residues. This CDR3 is CASSSQQETQYF. For the CDR3, the DNA is TGTGCCAGCAGCTCACAACAAGAGACCCAGTACTTC.

The chain employs TRBV5-6 and TRBJ2-3; D could derive from TRBD1 or TRBD2 (7 bases each). V lost 5 bases and J lost 6, with 19 bases in between. The CDR3 covers 15 residues. Per germline, CDR1 SGHDT and CDR2 YYEEEE. For the CDR3, the DNA is TGTGCCAGCAGTCTGACAGGGAGGGATGGGGATACGCAGTATTTT. Amino acid sequence: CASSLTGRDGDTQYF.

The chain recombines TRBV5-6 with TRBJ2-7, with D possibly being TRBD1 (6 bases). The CDR3 contains 15 residues. Germline CDR1 SGHDT, CDR2 YYEEEE. V was trimmed by 4 bases and J by 4 bases, leaving 18 bases between them. In nucleotides, the CDR3 is TGTGCCAGCAGCGCGCTGGAAGGGGGACAATACGAGCAGTACTTC. Residues: CASSALEGGQYEQYF.

This chain joins TRBV28 and TRBJ1-4; D unclear. The CDR3 runs 13 residues. V lost 7 bases and J 0 bases, leaving 6 bases between the germline ends. Looked up from germline, CDR1 is MDHEN and CDR2 is SYDVKM. The chain's CDR3 is CASKDATNEKLFF. The CDR3 DNA reads TGTGCCAGCAAAGATGCAACTAATGAAAAACTGTTTTTT.

The chain employs TRBV6-5 and TRBJ2-2; tentative D call: TRBD2 (5 bases). Germline assignment: CDR1 MNHEY and CDR2 SVGAGI. V was cut by 6 bases and J by 8 bases, with 13 bases left in between. The CDR3 is 13 amino acids. The CDR3 sequence: CASSRGRPGELFF. For the CDR3, the DNA is TGTGCCAGCAGCCGAGGGCGTCCGGGGGAGCTGTTTTTT.

The gene calls are TRBV15 and TRBJ2-7; 7 bases align to TRBD1. The V gene's germline CDR1 is LNHNV and CDR2 YYDKDF (reference sequence). Losses at the gene ends were 3 bases for V and 5 bases for J; bases not matched to a gene: 10. The CDR3 has 15 amino acids. This CDR3 reads CATSSDDRVDNEQYF. DNA for the CDR3: TGTGCCACCAGCAGTGATGACAGGGTCGACAACGAGCAGTACTTC.

This clone has only one observation. The chain is built from TRBV7-8 and TRBJ2-3; TRBD2 matches 7 bases. Germline V gene data show CDR1 as SGHVS and CDR2 as FQNEAQ. The trim removed 5 bases at V and 4 bases at J, leaving 9 bases unmatched. The CDR3 has 15 amino acids. The chain's CDR3 is CASSAEGGSSDTQYF. In nucleotides, the CDR3 is TGTGCCAGCAGCGCCGAGGGCGGGAGCTCAGATACGCAGTATTTT.

This chain links TRBV25-1 with TRBJ2-5; tentative D call: TRBD1 (8 bases). V lost 3 bases and J lost 3, with 17 bases in between. From germline, CDR1 is MGHDK and CDR2 SYGVNS. The CDR3 is 16 amino acids. CDR3 residues: CASSDRGQGGKETQYF. CDR3 nucleotides: TGTGCCAGCAGTGATCGAGGACAGGGAGGGAAAGAGACCCAGTACTTC.

Remarks on this clone: Other nucleotide sequences in the sample specify the same CDR3. The chain links TRBV7-9 to TRBJ1-5; D not resolved. The germline CDR1 and CDR2 sequences are SEHNR and FQNEAQ (reference sequence). This CDR3 has 12 residues. Trimming took 1 base from V and 6 from J, leaving 4 bases between them. This CDR3 reads CASSLGLQPQHF. The CDR3 DNA reads TGTGCCAGCAGCTTAGGGCTTCAGCCCCAGCATTTT.